What follows are 28 T cell receptor beta chains derived from one specimen sequenced in a study of CD8+ T cells in alopecia areata (dated by TCRdb to the late 2010s). Explained via the paper, the time point label denotes: less than 25 weeks on oral tofacitinib. The sample's treatment or condition label, in plain terms: oral pan-JAK inhibitor, 5-10 mg twice daily. The library was prepared using the immunoSEQ multiplex PCR assay. For TCR sequencing, RNA was extracted from every sample and reverse transcribed into cDNA to serve as template. What TCRdb holds here is the immuneACCESS table cut down to in-frame rearrangements. Part of the clones is not present; checked against another copy, under half of the missing clones reflect an unresolved V gene, and the others are unexplained. This sample comprises some 180,000 clones, about 55% of them detected only once. The ten top clones hold about 10% of the sample.

The sample consisted of CD8+ T cells sorted from blood, taken at week 24, from a patient treated with tofacitinib. The receptors come from a human donor with alopecia areata.

This clone was observed a handful of times. CDR3 sequence: CASSFDPGELFF. The CDR3 DNA sequence: TGCGCCAGCAGCTTCGACCCTGGGGAGCTGTTTTTT. The V and J genes are TRBV5-1 and TRBJ2-2; D unresolved. Trimming removed 2 bases at V and 8 bases at J, with 7 bases between. CDR1 SGHRS and CDR2 YFSETQ come from the germline V gene. The CDR3 runs 12 residues. Combining the CDR3 with reference TRBV5-1 and TRBJ2-2 gives the whole variable domain KAGVTQTPRYLIKTRGQQVTLSCSPISGHRSVSWYQQTPGQGLQFLFEYFSETQRNKGNFPGRFSGRQFSNSRSEMNVSTLELGDSALYLCASSFDPGELFFGEGSRLTVL.

V and J are TRBV2 and TRBJ1-5, with a possible D match to TRBD1 (6 bases). From germline, CDR1 is SNHLY and CDR2 FYNNEI. V was cut by 0 bases and J by 8 bases, with 17 bases left in between. The CDR3 extends over 16 amino acids. The CDR3 sequence is CASSEAQGGPFEPQHF. CDR3 bases: TGTGCCAGCAGTGAAGCGCAAGGGGGACCCTTTGAGCCCCAGCATTTT.

The chain couples TRBV7-9 to TRBJ1-5, with unresolved D. This CDR3 is built from 15 residues. CDR1 is SEHNR and CDR2 is FQNEAQ in the germline V gene (reference sequence). Trimming removed 1 base at V and 5 bases at J, with 12 bases between. The CDR3 reads CASSLGVGSDQPQHF. The CDR3 DNA sequence: TGTGCCAGCAGCTTAGGGGTGGGGTCGGATCAGCCCCAGCATTTT. Variable domain in full (rest from reference TRBV7-9 and TRBJ1-5): DTGVSQNPRHKITKRGQNVTFRCDPISEHNRLYWYRQTLGQGPEFLTYFQNEAQLEKSRLLSDRFSAERPKGSFSTLEIQRTEQGDSAMYLCASSLGVGSDQPQHFGDGTRLSIL.

About this clone itself: Just one base apart from a much larger clone, this may be a read error. The same CDR3 is also encoded by other DNA sequences in this sample. This chain uses TRBV2 with TRBJ2-7; weak D call: TRBD2 (5 bases). Trimming took off 6 bases at V and 0 bases at J, with 6 bases between the two ends. Germline V CDR1 and CDR2: SNHLY, FYNNEI. The CDR3 runs 12 residues. In nucleotides, the CDR3 is TGTGCCAGCAGGGGGAGCTCCTACGAGCAGTACTTC. Translation: CASRGSSYEQYF. The full variable domain, its missing parts supplied by reference TRBV2 and TRBJ2-7, is EPEVTQTPSHQVTQMGQEVILRCVPISNHLYFYWYRQILGQKVEFLVSFYNNEISEKSEIFDDQFSVERPDGSNFTLKIRSTKLEDSAMYFCASRGSSYEQYFGPGTRLTVT.

This clone was counted only a few times. The chain uses TRBV12-5 and TRBJ2-1, with D unclear. CDR3 length equals 12 residues. CDR1 and CDR2 (germline): LGHNT, FRNRAP. V was shortened by 1 base and J by 5 bases, with 3 bases between the two germline ends. The CDR3 sequence: CASGLGNNEQFF. The CDR3 bases are TGTGCTAGTGGTTTGGGGAACAATGAGCAGTTCTTC.

The chain combines TRBV5-1 with TRBJ1-1, with no clear D. The CDR3 is made up of 13 amino acids. The V gene lost 4 bases and the J gene lost 3 bases, with 10 bases spanning the gap. The germline V gene has CDR1 SGHRS and CDR2 YFSETQ. CDR3 in amino acids: CASSEEEDTEAFF. The CDR3 nucleotides are TGCGCCAGCAGCGAAGAGGAGGACACTGAAGCTTTCTTT.

The genes are TRBV5-8 and TRBJ2-7; 7 bases match TRBD1. The germline V gene encodes CDR1 SGHTS and CDR2 YDEGEE. There are 15 residues in the CDR3. V lost 4 bases, J lost 1 base, and 8 bases stayed unmatched. CDR3 loop: CASSLLTGPSYEQYF. CDR3 nucleotides: TGTGCCAGCAGCCTGCTGACAGGGCCTTCCTACGAGCAGTACTTC.

This chain joins TRBV19 and TRBJ2-7, with D perhaps being TRBD1 or TRBD2 (6 bases each). Germline V gene lookup returns CDR1 LNHDA and CDR2 SQIVND (reference sequence). Trimming cost V 5 bases and J 6 bases, with 14 bases left between them. This CDR3 region has 13 residues. CDR3 nucleotide sequence: TGTGCCAGTAGTCCCCGAGGGGGGCTCGAGCAGTACTTC. This gives the protein CASSPRGGLEQYF.

A note on this clone: The same CDR3 also results from other DNA sequences found in this sample. V gene TRBV9 combines with J gene TRBJ1-5; D gene uncertain. The V end lost 0 bases, the J end lost 0 bases, and 4 bases lay between the germline ends. The germline gives CDR1 SGDLS, CDR2 YYNGEE. The CDR3 extends over 14 amino acids. CDR3 residues: CASSVGDSNQPQHF. The CDR3 DNA sequence: TGTGCCAGCAGCGTAGGAGATAGCAATCAGCCCCAGCATTTT.

The sample holds a few counts of this clone. The rearrangement uses TRBV19 and TRBJ1-2, with 7 bases that match TRBD1. The V and J ends lost 3 bases and 5 bases, in that order; junction bases with no gene match: 3. Germline V gene lookup returns CDR1 LNHDA and CDR2 SQIVND (reference sequence). CDR3 length: 13 amino acids. The CDR3 region is CASSMGQIYGYTF. The CDR3 DNA reads as TGTGCCAGTAGTATGGGACAGATATATGGCTACACCTTC.

This chain links TRBV30 with TRBJ1-1, with TRBD1 as a possible D gene (5 bases). Germline values: CDR1 GTSNPN, CDR2 SVGIG (reference sequence). V was pared by 0 bases and J by 1 base, with 12 bases between. This CDR3 spans 15 amino acids. Here the CDR3 reads CAWSVGTGSNTEAFF. For the CDR3, the DNA is TGTGCCTGGAGTGTAGGGACGGGATCGAACACTGAAGCTTTCTTT.

This clone was counted a few times. V usage is TRBV7-6 and J usage is TRBJ2-1; TRBD2 matches at 10 bases. The CDR3 runs to 16 residues. V dropped 6 bases and J dropped 6; count of bases not matched to a gene: 11. CDR1 SGHVS and CDR2 FNYEAQ come from the germline V gene. CDR3 bases: TGTGCCAGCAGTACCCTGTTGGGACTAGCGTCCAATGAGCAGTTCTTC. Protein: CASSTLLGLASNEQFF.

This clone has only a few counts. This sample also contains other DNA sequences that code for the same CDR3. The chain joins TRBV5-6 to TRBJ2-1; D gene unclear. The CDR3 loop spans 12 amino acids. Germline CDR1 and CDR2: SGHDT and YYEEEE. V was trimmed by 0 bases and J by 6 bases, leaving 4 bases between them. The CDR3 nucleotides are TGTGCCAGCAGCTTGGGGGCCAATGAGCAGTTCTTC. This translates into CASSLGANEQFF. Looking up the rest from reference TRBV5-6 and TRBJ2-1 gives the full variable domain: DAGVTQSPTHLIKTRGQQVTLRCSPKSGHDTVSWYQQALGQGPQFIFQYYEEEERQRGNFPDRFSGHQFPNYSSELNVNALLLGDSALYLCASSLGANEQFFGPGTRLTVL.

This clone was seen only a few times. V gene TRBV4-3 combines with J gene TRBJ1-1, with D unclear. The ends were cut back, 5 bases at V and 1 base at J, with 5 bases in the middle. Germline CDR1 reads LGHNA; CDR2 reads YSLEER. This CDR3 is 12 amino acids long. CDR3 DNA sequence: TGCGCCAGCAGCTTCGAGAACACTGAAGCTTTCTTT. It translates to CASSFENTEAFF.

The count of this clone is one. CDR3 nucleotides: TGTGCCATCAAGGGGACAGGGAATTCACCCCTCCACTTT. Amino acid sequence: CAIKGTGNSPLHF. The chain joins TRBV10-3 to TRBJ1-6, with 9 positions matching TRBD1. The trim removed 7 bases at V and 7 bases at J, leaving 2 bases unmatched. Germline V CDR1 and CDR2: ENHRY, SYGVKD. CDR3 size: 13 residues.

The chain combines TRBV25-1 with TRBJ1-6; D gene ambiguous. The CDR3 consists of 13 residues. Germline assignment: CDR1 MGHDK and CDR2 SYGVNS. V was clipped by 0 bases and J by 5 bases, with 2 bases between them. This chain's CDR3 is CASSEYNNSPLHF. Here the CDR3 DNA reads TGTGCCAGCAGTGAATATAATAATTCACCCCTCCACTTT.

The chain employs TRBV28 and TRBJ1-1; 7 bases align to TRBD1. V was clipped by 8 bases and J by 6 bases; unmatched bases: 12. The CDR3 length is 14 residues. CDR1 and CDR2 from the germline V gene are MDHEN and SYDVKM. Here the CDR3 DNA reads TGTGCCAGCGATCCACAGGGGAGGTTAGCTGAAGCTTTCTTT. Translation gives CASDPQGRLAEAFF.

The rearrangement joins TRBV4-2 to TRBJ2-7; 12 bases fit TRBD1. The CDR3 contains 15 residues. Germline assignment: CDR1 LGHNA and CDR2 YNFKEQ. J gave up 2 bases and V 5 bases, and 4 bases lay outside the gene matches. The CDR3 nucleotides are TGTGCCAGCAGCTTGAGGGACAGGGGGCCCTACGAGCAGTACTTC. It is translated as CASSLRDRGPYEQYF.

The chain recombines TRBV7-6 with TRBJ1-4; 8 positions agree with TRBD1. This CDR3 is 18 amino acids long. Trimming at V came to 0 bases and at J to 7 bases, leaving 13 bases not matched to a gene. Germline lookup yields CDR1 SGHVS and CDR2 FNYEAQ. In DNA form, the CDR3 reads TGTGCCAGCAGCTTAGCCGGGTCAGGGGGCGGCCAGGGTGAAAAACTGTTTTTT. Amino acids: CASSLAGSGGGQGEKLFF. The variable domain in full, completed from reference TRBV7-6 and TRBJ1-4, reads GAGVSQSPRYKVTKRGQDVALRCDPISGHVSLYWYRQALGQGPEFLTYFNYEAQQDKSGLPNDRFSAERPEGSISTLTIQRTEQRDSAMYRCASSLAGSGGGQGEKLFFGSGTQLSVL.

The genes are TRBV7-6 and TRBJ2-3; TRBD1 matches 7 bases. V shed 5 bases and J 1 base; nucleotides not matched to a gene: 6. The germline CDR1 and CDR2 sequences are SGHVS and FNYEAQ. The CDR3 has 15 residues. CDR3 sequence: CASSPRQGGTDTQYF. CDR3 DNA: TGTGCCAGCAGCCCGCGACAGGGTGGCACAGATACGCAGTATTTT.

The chain recombines TRBV29-1 with TRBJ1-1; D gene unclear. The germline V and J ends were trimmed by 1 base and 5 bases, with 14 bases remaining between them. Germline V gene lookup returns CDR1 SQVTM and CDR2 ANQGSEA. CDR3 length: 14 residues. The CDR3 DNA reads as TGCAGCGTTGAAGCCCGGTTTTCGGGGACTGAAGCTTTCTTT. It encodes CSVEARFSGTEAFF.

This clone came up a few times. The rearrangement links TRBV27 to TRBJ2-3; D perhaps matches TRBD2 (7 bases). The CDR3 spans 19 residues. The ends were cut back, 3 bases at V and 1 base at J, with 23 bases in the middle. In germline, CDR1 is MNHEY, CDR2 SMNVEV (reference sequence). As DNA, the CDR3 is TGTGCCAGCAGTTTGCAACAGGTTCCCTCCGGGGGGCGCACAGATACGCAGTATTTT. As protein: CASSLQQVPSGGRTDTQYF.

The V and J genes are TRBV27 and TRBJ1-1; TRBD1 aligns across 8 bases. Germline V gives CDR1 MNHEY, CDR2 SMNVEV (reference sequence). Trimming at V came to 3 bases and at J to 0 bases, leaving 0 bases not matched to a gene. The CDR3 contains 14 residues. In DNA form, the CDR3 reads TGTGCCAGCAGTTTGACAGGGGTGAACACTGAAGCTTTCTTT. It translates to CASSLTGVNTEAFF.

The gene calls are TRBV5-4 and TRBJ2-3, with 7 positions matching TRBD2. This CDR3 is 16 amino acids long. Trimming took 0 bases from V and 4 from J; bases not matched to a gene: 8. Germline V gene lookup returns CDR1 SGHNT and CDR2 YYREEE (reference sequence). CDR3 nucleotides: TGTGCCAGCAGCTTGGGAACGGGGGGAGGTGCAGATACGCAGTATTTT. Its protein product is CASSLGTGGGADTQYF.

V gene TRBV7-2 combines with J gene TRBJ2-7, with TRBD1 identical over 9 bases. The germline V gene has CDR1 SGHTA and CDR2 FQGNSA. The CDR3 length is 15 residues. Trimming at V came to 6 bases and at J to 5 bases, leaving 11 bases not matched to a gene. CDR3 loop: CASSASGTGINEQYF. CDR3 in DNA: TGTGCCAGCAGTGCGTCCGGGACAGGGATAAACGAGCAGTACTTC.

This clone turned up a few times. This chain links TRBV27 with TRBJ2-7, with TRBD2 matching 9 bases. The V segment lost 3 bases and the J segment 2 bases; nucleotides outside the gene matches: 2. Germline CDR1 MNHEY, CDR2 SMNVEV (reference sequence). The length of the CDR3 is 14 residues. The DNA for the CDR3 is TGTGCCAGCAGTTTTGGCGGGGGGGCCTACGAGCAGTACTTC. This codes for CASSFGGGAYEQYF.

The V and J genes are TRBV15 and TRBJ2-5; a possible D gene is TRBD1 (5 bases). Trimming cost V 1 base and J 1 base, with 10 bases left between them. This CDR3 region has 15 residues. Germline CDR1 and CDR2: LNHNV and YYDKDF (reference sequence). The CDR3 nucleotides are TGTGCCACCAGCAGAGTTGGGGCCTCCCAAGAGACCCAGTACTTC. As protein: CATSRVGASQETQYF.

This clone was seen more than once but under ten times. This chain links TRBV11-2 with TRBJ1-1, with D maybe TRBD1 (5 bases). The CDR3 is 14 amino acids. Germline-derived CDR1 and CDR2 are SGHAT and FQNNGV. V lost 6 bases to trimming and J lost 2 bases, with 13 bases between them. The CDR3 DNA sequence: TGTGCCAGCAGGAACCAGGGAGCTAACACTGAAGCTTTCTTT. Encoded protein: CASRNQGANTEAFF.